These 18 T cell receptor beta chains were all obtained from the same sample, sequenced in a study of glioma-infiltrating T cells. The iRepertoire nested amplicon-rescue multiplex PCR amplified TCR alpha and beta CDR3s from RNA. Each CDR3 protein is one row after TCRdb ran MiXCR on the multiplex PCR reads. The table lists about 140,000 distinct CDR3 sequences, approximately 40% of them singletons. Material: glioma tissue, nonneoplastic brain tissue, or PBMCs (not recorded which). The receptors were sampled from a human donor with low-grade glioma or glioblastoma, undergoing nonglioma brain surgery, or in good health (not recorded which).

The chain employs TRBV7-6 and TRBJ1-2; D uncertain. Per germline, CDR1 SGHVS and CDR2 FNYEAQ. V was shortened by 1 base and J by 4 bases, with 10 bases between the two germline ends. The CDR3 totals 14 residues. Written as DNA, the CDR3 is TGTGCCAGCAGCTTAGGAGGATCAACCTATGGCTACACCTTC. Translating gives CASSLGGSTYGYTF.

This clonotype was picked up a small number of times. This sequence joins TRBV6-2 or TRBV6-3 and TRBJ1-2; 8 positions agree with TRBD1. This CDR3 region has 14 residues. Germline V CDR1 and CDR2: MNHEY, SVGEGT. V was clipped by 5 bases and J by 3 bases; unmatched bases: 5. CDR3 DNA sequence: TGTGCCAGCAGTCGGGACAGGTGGGACTATGGCTACACCTTC. It encodes CASSRDRWDYGYTF.

The count of this clonotype is one. This sequence joins TRBV25-1 and TRBJ2-6; no firm D call. Trimming removed 3 bases from V and 0 bases from J, with 15 bases in between. The CDR3 is 18 amino acids. The germline V gene encodes CDR1 MGHDK and CDR2 SYGVNS. The CDR3 reads CASSEIRASSSGANVLTF. As DNA, the CDR3 is TGTGCCAGCAGTGAGATCAGAGCCTCCAGCTCTGGGGCCAACGTCCTGACTTTC.

This chain uses TRBV14 with TRBJ2-4; D possibly corresponds to TRBD1 (6 bases). The germline CDR1 and CDR2 sequences are SGHDN and FVKESK. CDR3 length equals 13 residues. The V gene lost 0 bases and the J gene lost 7 bases, with 7 bases spanning the gap. The CDR3 reads CASSQETGNIQYF. The CDR3 region has the DNA TGTGCCAGCAGCCAAGAAACAGGGAACATTCAGTACTTC.

This clonotype was observed at least ten times. This chain uses TRBV6-2 or TRBV6-3 with TRBJ2-1; no clear D. V was cut by 4 bases and J by 7 bases, with 8 bases left in between. This CDR3 contains 12 residues. Germline CDR1 is MNHEY and CDR2 is SVGEGT. The CDR3 is CASSFPRNEQFF. The CDR3 nucleotides are TGTGCCAGCAGTTTCCCTAGAAATGAGCAGTTCTTC.

This clonotype was recorded a few times. The rearrangement joins TRBV6-2 or TRBV6-3 to TRBJ2-7; a weak D match, TRBD1 (6 bases). V lost 6 bases to trimming and J lost 6 bases, with 21 bases between them. This CDR3 is 15 amino acids long. The germline CDR1 and CDR2 sequences are MNHEY and SVGEGT. The CDR3 coding sequence is TGTGCCAGCAGCCGATCTACAGGGTCCGGGGTCGAGCAGTACTTC. It encodes CASSRSTGSGVEQYF.

This clonotype appeared a few times. V is TRBV7-2 and J is TRBJ2-5; unclear D gene. This CDR3 has 11 residues. Germline V gene sequence: CDR1 SGHTA, CDR2 FQGNSA. V lost 5 bases and J 6 bases, leaving 7 bases between the germline ends. CDR3 protein: CASSEDQTQYF. CDR3 nucleotides: TGTGCCAGCAGCGAAGACCAGACCCAGTACTTC.

This clonotype was seen more than once but under ten times. The V gene is TRBV20-1, the J gene TRBJ2-5; D is uncertain. CDR3 length equals 14 residues. Germline V gene data show CDR1 as DFQATT and CDR2 as SNEGSKA (reference sequence). V lost 4 bases and J 1 base, leaving 13 bases between the germline ends. The DNA of the CDR3 is TGCAGTGCTACGCGAGGCGAGAGCCAAGAGACCCAGTACTTC. It encodes CSATRGESQETQYF.

The chain carries TRBV12-3 or TRBV12-4 and TRBJ2-1; D is uncertain. Trimming pared 2 bases from V and 12 bases from J, leaving 11 bases between. The CDR3 extends over 12 amino acids. This CDR3 reads CASSLFRSWQFF. CDR3 DNA sequence: TGTGCCAGCAGTTTATTTCGGTCTTGGCAGTTCTTC.

This clonotype was detected ten times or more. The J gene is TRBJ2-1, the V gene TRBV24-1; 11 bases agree with TRBD2. From germline, CDR1 is KGHDR and CDR2 SFDVKD. The trim removed 11 bases at V and 5 bases at J, leaving 4 bases unmatched. The CDR3 length is 13 residues. CDR3 sequence: CASTSGSNNEQFF. In DNA, the CDR3 is TGTGCCAGTACTAGCGGGAGTAACAATGAGCAGTTCTTC.

The sample holds many counts of this clonotype. The chain couples TRBV6-2 or TRBV6-3 to TRBJ1-2; tentative D call: TRBD1 (5 bases). The CDR3 is 15 residues long. V lost 1 base and J lost 3, with 12 bases in between. Germline CDR1 reads MNHEY; CDR2 reads SVGEGT. The CDR3 DNA sequence: TGTGCCAGCAGTTACTTAGCAGGGACGGACTATGGCTACACCTTC. It encodes CASSYLAGTDYGYTF.

The J gene is TRBJ1-6, the V gene TRBV4-3, with D perhaps TRBD1 (5 bases). With 0 bases removed from V and 6 bases from J, the gap between germline ends came to 18 bases. The CDR3 is 18 amino acids. Germline loops: CDR1 LGHNA, CDR2 YSLEER. CDR3 nucleotide sequence: TGCGCCAGCAGCCAAGATTTGGTGAGACAGAGTATTAATTCACCCCTCCACTTT. Amino acid sequence: CASSQDLVRQSINSPLHF.

In this sample, this clonotype turned up a few times. The chain couples TRBV2 to TRBJ1-1; D might be TRBD1 (5 bases). Per the germline V gene, CDR1 is SNHLY and CDR2 is FYNNEI. The CDR3 extends over 13 amino acids. V was trimmed by 4 bases and J by 1 base, leaving 7 bases between them. The CDR3 region is CASSVQGNTEAFF. CDR3 nucleotide sequence: TGTGCCAGCAGTGTGCAGGGGAACACTGAAGCTTTCTTT.

The chain has TRBV18 and TRBJ2-7, with D maybe TRBD1 (5 bases). Germline V lookup: CDR1 KGHSH, CDR2 LQKENI. V lost 3 bases and J 3 bases, leaving 9 bases between the germline ends. The CDR3 totals 13 residues. The CDR3 spells CASSPRTFYEQYF. Written as DNA, the CDR3 is TGTGCCAGCTCACCGCGGACATTCTACGAGCAGTACTTC.

The chain is built from TRBV4-2 and TRBJ2-7; 8 bases align to TRBD2. After removal of 0 bases from V and 3 bases from J, the junction contained 13 bases not matched to a gene. The CDR3 has 18 residues. Germline CDR1 and CDR2: LGHNA and YNFKEQ. The CDR3 reads CASSQEAGLAGLVYEQYF. CDR3 bases: TGTGCCAGCAGCCAAGAAGCGGGGCTAGCGGGTTTAGTCTACGAGCAGTACTTC.

The V and J genes are TRBV5-1 and TRBJ1-1; TRBD1 matches at 10 bases. Looked up from germline, CDR1 is SGHRS and CDR2 is YFSETQ. The ends lost 0 bases at V and 3 bases at J; junction bases unmatched: 2. CDR3 length equals 15 residues. This chain's CDR3 is CASSLGQGAYTEAFF. Written as DNA, the CDR3 is TGCGCCAGCAGCTTGGGACAGGGGGCTTACACTGAAGCTTTCTTT.

In its sample, this clonotype was seen many times. This rearrangement joins TRBV20-1 to TRBJ1-5, with D possibly being TRBD1 (5 bases). The V end was cut by 1 base, the J end by 4 bases, with 17 bases between. The germline CDR1 and CDR2 sequences are DFQATT and SNEGSKA (reference sequence). The CDR3 totals 16 residues. This chain's CDR3 is CSARGLGRDANQPQHF. CDR3 coding DNA: TGCAGTGCTAGAGGTTTGGGCAGGGATGCTAATCAGCCCCAGCATTTT.

The V and J genes are TRBV11-2 and TRBJ1-6, with unresolved D. Trimming cost V 0 bases and J 7 bases, with 7 bases left between them. Germline lookup yields CDR1 SGHAT and CDR2 FQNNGV. The CDR3 is 14 amino acids. The CDR3 loop is CASSLDLRNSPLHF. CDR3 coding DNA: TGTGCCAGCAGCTTAGATCTGAGGAATTCACCCCTCCACTTT. The whole variable domain, remainder taken from reference TRBV11-2 and TRBJ1-6, is EAGVAQSPRYKIIEKRQSVAFWCNPISGHATLYWYQQILGQGPKLLIQFQNNGVVDDSQLPKDRFSAERLKGVDSTLKIQPAKLEDSAVYLCASSLDLRNSPLHFGNGTRLTVT.